The clone carrying this TCR beta chain was counted only a few times. This entry comes from a study of T-cell memory formation after mild COVID-19. Each CDR3 protein is one row after TCRdb ran MiXCR on the 5' RACE reads. Seen here are roughly 600,000 distinct CDR3 sequences, more than 15% observed once, and the top ten hold about 11%. J was trimmed by 6 bases and V by 6 bases; bases with no gene match: 7. The CDR3 totals 14 residues. Sample: PBMCs or a T cell subset sorted from them (not recorded which). The receptor was derived from an adult woman who had mild COVID-19 (a few samples of this study predate the infection). Cell type and time point are not known. The chain is built from TRBV12-3 or TRBV12-4 and TRBJ2-2; 7 nucleotides align to TRBD2. Here the CDR3 reads CASSRLAPAGELFF. The CDR3 DNA reads TGTGCCAGCAGCCGACTAGCCCCAGCCGGGGAGCTGTTTTTT.